This is a list of T cell receptor beta chains from one sample in a study of blood T cell repertoires in COVID-19. The table came from immunoSEQ multiplex PCR; TCRdb's copy has only in-frame clones and leaves some out. The sample lists over 200,000 clones; 80% to 90% were seen once. The sequenced sample was peripheral blood. These receptors were obtained from a man between 25 and 39 years old with COVID-19, enrolled during active disease. Each CDR3 is given with its conserved first and last residue. D genes are given only for firm matches. Size tells how often a clone was seen (once, few, many) or the class of an expanded clone, and some rows leave it out.

j_call clone_size v_call d_call cdr3_aa cdr3_nt
TRBJ1-2 - TRBV24-1 - CATSAGYGYTF TGTGCCACCAGTGCGGGCTATGGCTACACCTTC
TRBJ1-6 - TRBV28 TRBD1 CASSNHLGGTGSFRSLHF TGTGCCAGCAGCAACCACCTCGGAGGGACAGGGTCTTTTCGATCCCTCCACTTT
TRBJ1-5 once TRBV6-2/TRBV6-3 - CASSYQWQGHQPQHF TGTGCCAGCAGTTATCAGTGGCAGGGGCATCAGCCCCAGCATTTT
TRBJ1-1 - TRBV5-4 TRBD1 CASSLGGTGEYIGAFF TGTGCCAGCAGCTTGGGTGGGACAGGGGAGTACATAGGAGCTTTCTTT
TRBJ1-2 - TRBV3-1/TRBV3-2 TRBD1 CASSPMGQGGGGYTF TGTGCCAGCAGCCCAATGGGACAGGGAGGCGGTGGCTACACCTTC
TRBJ1-1 - TRBV6-6 TRBD1 CASSYFTGDNTEAFF TGTGCCAGCAGTTATTTTACAGGGGATAACACTGAAGCTTTCTTT
TRBJ2-1 - TRBV6-6 TRBD2 CASRRLSGRLVGNEQFF TGTGCCAGCAGACGACTGAGCGGGAGGTTGGTAGGAAATGAGCAGTTCTTC
TRBJ1-5 - TRBV3-1/TRBV3-2 - CASSPRQADQPQHF TGTGCCAGCAGTCCAAGACAGGCCGATCAGCCCCAGCATTTT
TRBJ2-2 - TRBV4-1 TRBD1 CASSLQGAQTGELFF TGCGCCAGCAGCCTACAGGGGGCGCAAACCGGGGAGCTGTTTTTT
TRBJ1-5 - TRBV27 - CASSIHLNQPQHF TGTGCCAGCAGTATCCACTTAAATCAGCCCCAGCATTTT
TRBJ2-3 - TRBV28 - CASRLEDTQYF TGTGCCAGCAGGCTAGAAGATACGCAGTATTTT
TRBJ1-5 - TRBV4-1 TRBD1 CASSQDDETGYQPQHF TGCGCCAGCAGCCAAGACGATGAGACAGGGTATCAGCCCCAGCATTTT
TRBJ2-7 - TRBV5-6 - CASSLQAYEQYF TGTGCCAGCAGCTTACAGGCCTACGAGCAGTACTTC
TRBJ1-1 - TRBV4-3 TRBD1 CASSQDIGQGLTEAFF TGCGCCAGCAGCCAAGATATTGGACAGGGATTGACTGAAGCTTTCTTT
TRBJ2-7 - TRBV10-3 TRBD1 CAISGDRYEQYF TGTGCCATCAGTGGGGACAGATACGAGCAGTACTTC
TRBJ1-1 - TRBV19 - CASSSRTGLNTEAFF TGTGCCAGTAGTAGCCGCACAGGGCTGAACACTGAAGCTTTCTTT
TRBJ2-7 - TRBV7-2 - CASSLLSGGEQYF TGTGCCAGCAGCTTATTATCTGGCGGCGAGCAGTACTTC
TRBJ2-1 - TRBV7-9 - CASSLVSGVGFWDEQFF TGTGCCAGCAGCTTAGTCAGCGGAGTCGGGTTTTGGGATGAGCAGTTCTTC
TRBJ2-7 - TRBV20-1 TRBD2 CSASKTSGAYEQYF TGCAGTGCTAGTAAAACTAGCGGGGCCTACGAGCAGTACTTC
TRBJ1-1 - TRBV5-6 - CASSLGLSTEAFF TGTGCCAGCAGCTTGGGCCTGAGCACTGAAGCTTTCTTT
TRBJ1-4 - TRBV5-6 - CASSAGPKEKLFF TGTGCCAGCAGCGCGGGTCCAAAAGAAAAACTGTTTTTT
TRBJ1-1 - TRBV6-5 - CASTPGVRTEAFF TGTGCCAGCACCCCGGGTGTCCGCACTGAAGCTTTCTTT
TRBJ1-4 - TRBV30 - CAWSVGRGTNEKLFF TGTGCCTGGAGTGTCGGACGGGGAACTAATGAAAAACTGTTTTTT
TRBJ1-1 - TRBV24-1 - CATSSGTEAFF TGTGCCACGAGCTCCGGCACTGAAGCTTTCTTT
TRBJ1-5 - TRBV28 - CANLGGDQPQHF TGTGCCAACCTCGGGGGAGATCAGCCCCAGCATTTT
TRBJ2-1 - TRBV7-8 TRBD2 CASSLTRLARNEQFF TGTGCCAGCAGCTTGACCCGACTAGCGCGCAATGAGCAGTTCTTC
TRBJ2-7 - TRBV6-5 TRBD2 CASSYGLAGNYEQYF TGTGCCAGCAGCTATGGACTAGCGGGGAACTACGAGCAGTACTTC
TRBJ1-1 once TRBV12-3/TRBV12-4 TRBD1 CASSSDRGKSIF TGTGCCAGCAGTTCCGACAGGGGAAAGAGTATCTTT
TRBJ2-2 few TRBV29-1 - CSVHDREAGELFF TGCAGCGTTCATGACAGGGAGGCCGGGGAGCTGTTTTTT
TRBJ2-4 - TRBV27 - CASSLGSGAKNIQYF TGTGCCAGCAGTTTAGGTTCGGGGGCCAAAAACATTCAGTACTTC
TRBJ1-4 - TRBV29-1 - CSVGYRDIHEKLFF TGCAGCGTTGGATACCGGGACATTCATGAAAAACTGTTTTTT
TRBJ2-5 - TRBV10-3 TRBD1 CAISTGGGSSEDTQYF TGTGCCATCAGTACAGGGGGCGGTAGCAGTGAAGACACCCAGTACTTC
TRBJ1-1 - TRBV5-6 TRBD1 CASSVGQGDTEAFF TGTGCCAGCAGCGTCGGACAGGGGGACACTGAAGCTTTCTTT
TRBJ2-5 once TRBV5-1 - CASSRQELQETQYF TGCGCCAGCAGCCGACAGGAACTTCAAGAGACCCAGTACTTC
TRBJ2-1 - TRBV18 TRBD2 CASSPPGLAGGLGNEQFF TGTGCCAGCTCACCACCAGGACTAGCGGGAGGATTGGGCAATGAGCAGTTCTTC
TRBJ1-1 - TRBV7-2 TRBD1 CASSLVRGRNTEAFF TGTGCCAGCAGCTTAGTTAGGGGGCGGAACACTGAAGCTTTCTTT
TRBJ2-1 - TRBV29-1 - CSLRRDFGYNEQFF TGCAGCCTCCGGCGGGACTTCGGATACAATGAGCAGTTCTTC
TRBJ1-1 - TRBV18 - CASSPRRDPGNTEAFF TGTGCCAGCTCACCCCGGCGGGACCCCGGGAACACTGAAGCTTTCTTT
TRBJ1-1 - TRBV6-5 - CASSYSGKGVGTEAFF TGTGCCAGCAGTTACTCGGGGAAAGGGGTAGGGACTGAAGCTTTCTTT